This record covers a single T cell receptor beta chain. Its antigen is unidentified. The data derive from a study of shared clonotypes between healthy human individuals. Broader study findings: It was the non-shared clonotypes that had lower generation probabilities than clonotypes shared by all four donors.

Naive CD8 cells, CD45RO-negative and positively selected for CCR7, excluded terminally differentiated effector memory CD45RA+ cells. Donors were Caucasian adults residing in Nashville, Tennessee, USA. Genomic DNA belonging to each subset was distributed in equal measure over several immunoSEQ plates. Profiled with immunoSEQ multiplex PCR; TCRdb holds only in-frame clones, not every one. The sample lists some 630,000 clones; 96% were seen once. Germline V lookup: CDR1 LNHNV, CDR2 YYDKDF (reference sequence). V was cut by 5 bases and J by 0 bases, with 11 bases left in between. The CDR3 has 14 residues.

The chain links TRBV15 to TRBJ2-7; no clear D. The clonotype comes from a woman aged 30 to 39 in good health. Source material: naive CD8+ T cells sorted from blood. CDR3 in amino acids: CATSGTGPSYEQYF. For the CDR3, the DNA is TGTGCCACCAGCGGTACCGGGCCCTCCTACGAGCAGTACTTC.